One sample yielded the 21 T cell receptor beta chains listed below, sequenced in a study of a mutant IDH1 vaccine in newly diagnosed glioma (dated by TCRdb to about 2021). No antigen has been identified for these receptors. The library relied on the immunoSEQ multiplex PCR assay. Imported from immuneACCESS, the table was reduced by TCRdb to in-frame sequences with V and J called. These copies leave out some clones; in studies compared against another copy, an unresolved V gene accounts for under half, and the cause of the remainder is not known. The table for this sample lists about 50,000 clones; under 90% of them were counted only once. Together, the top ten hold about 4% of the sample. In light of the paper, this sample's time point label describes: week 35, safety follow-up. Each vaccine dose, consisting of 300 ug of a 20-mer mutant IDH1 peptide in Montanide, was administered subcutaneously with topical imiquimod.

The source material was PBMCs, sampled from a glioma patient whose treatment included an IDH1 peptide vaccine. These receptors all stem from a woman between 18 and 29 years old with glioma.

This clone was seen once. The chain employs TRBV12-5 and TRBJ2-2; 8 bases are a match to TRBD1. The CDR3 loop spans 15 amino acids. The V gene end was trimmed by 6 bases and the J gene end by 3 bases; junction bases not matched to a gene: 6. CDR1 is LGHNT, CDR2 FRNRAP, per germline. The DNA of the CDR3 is TGTGCTAGTGGACCAGGGGGCGCTTACACCGGGGAGCTGTTTTTT. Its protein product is CASGPGGAYTGELFF.

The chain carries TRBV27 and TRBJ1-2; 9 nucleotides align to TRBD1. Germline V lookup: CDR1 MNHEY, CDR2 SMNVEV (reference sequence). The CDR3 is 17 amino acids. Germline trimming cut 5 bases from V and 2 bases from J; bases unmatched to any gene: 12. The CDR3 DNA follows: TGTGCCAGCAGTCGTGTGGGACAGGGTGGGGTAAACTATGGCTACACCTTC. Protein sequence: CASSRVGQGGVNYGYTF.

CDR3 sequence (DNA): TGTGCCAGCAGCCGGGGACAGAACTATGGCTACACCTTC. Translation: CASSRGQNYGYTF. This chain joins TRBV14 and TRBJ1-2; TRBD1 aligns across 7 bases. The CDR3 extends over 13 amino acids. From germline, CDR1 is SGHDN and CDR2 FVKESK. V lost 4 bases and J lost 2; bases outside the gene matches: 1.

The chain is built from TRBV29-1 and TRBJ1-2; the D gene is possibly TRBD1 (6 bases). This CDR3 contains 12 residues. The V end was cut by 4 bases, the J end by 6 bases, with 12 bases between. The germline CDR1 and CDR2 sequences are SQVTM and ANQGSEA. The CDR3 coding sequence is TGCAGCGTTGCCTCAGGGGTACATGGCTACACCTTC. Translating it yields CSVASGVHGYTF.

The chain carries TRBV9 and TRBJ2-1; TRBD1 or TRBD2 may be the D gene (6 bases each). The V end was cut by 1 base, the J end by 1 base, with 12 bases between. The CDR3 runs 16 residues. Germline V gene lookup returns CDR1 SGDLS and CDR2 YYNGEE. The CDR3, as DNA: TGTGCCAGCAGCGTAAGAGGAGGGGGGTCCTACAATGAGCAGTTCTTC. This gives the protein CASSVRGGGSYNEQFF.

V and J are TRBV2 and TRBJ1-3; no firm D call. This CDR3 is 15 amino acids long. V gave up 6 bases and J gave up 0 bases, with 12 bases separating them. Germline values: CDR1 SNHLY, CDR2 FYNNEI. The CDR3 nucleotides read TGTGCCAGCAGGCCTAGATCCAGCTCTGGAAACACCATATATTTT. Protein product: CASRPRSSSGNTIYF.

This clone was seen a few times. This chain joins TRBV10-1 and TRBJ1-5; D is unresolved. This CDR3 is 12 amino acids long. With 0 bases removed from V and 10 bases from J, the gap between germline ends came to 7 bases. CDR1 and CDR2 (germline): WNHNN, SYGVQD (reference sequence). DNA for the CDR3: TGCGCCAGCAGTGAGTCCCTAAGACCCCAGCATTTT. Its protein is CASSESLRPQHF.

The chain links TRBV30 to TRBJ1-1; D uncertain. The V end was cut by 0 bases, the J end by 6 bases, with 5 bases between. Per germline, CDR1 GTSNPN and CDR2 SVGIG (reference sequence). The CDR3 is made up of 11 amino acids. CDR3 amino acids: CAWSVGAEAFF. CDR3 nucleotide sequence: TGTGCCTGGAGTGTGGGTGCTGAAGCTTTCTTT.

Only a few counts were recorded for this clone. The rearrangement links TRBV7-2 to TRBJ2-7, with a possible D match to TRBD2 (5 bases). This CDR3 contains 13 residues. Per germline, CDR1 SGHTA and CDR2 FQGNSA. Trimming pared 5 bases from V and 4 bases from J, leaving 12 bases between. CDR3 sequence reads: CASSLTRLYEQYF. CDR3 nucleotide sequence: TGTGCCAGCAGCCTTACTAGGTTATACGAGCAGTACTTC.

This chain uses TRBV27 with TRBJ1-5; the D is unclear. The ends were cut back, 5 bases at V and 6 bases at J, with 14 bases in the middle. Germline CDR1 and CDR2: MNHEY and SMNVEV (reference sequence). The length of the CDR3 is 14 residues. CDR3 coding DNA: TGTGCCAGCAGTCTTAGATCCGAGGGTCAGCCCCAGCATTTT. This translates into CASSLRSEGQPQHF.

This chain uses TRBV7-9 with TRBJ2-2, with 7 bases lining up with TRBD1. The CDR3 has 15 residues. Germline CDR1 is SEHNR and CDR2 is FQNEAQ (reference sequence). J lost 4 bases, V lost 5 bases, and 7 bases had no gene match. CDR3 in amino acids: CASSPTDRVTGELFF. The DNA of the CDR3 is TGTGCCAGCAGCCCTACCGACAGGGTCACCGGGGAGCTGTTTTTT.

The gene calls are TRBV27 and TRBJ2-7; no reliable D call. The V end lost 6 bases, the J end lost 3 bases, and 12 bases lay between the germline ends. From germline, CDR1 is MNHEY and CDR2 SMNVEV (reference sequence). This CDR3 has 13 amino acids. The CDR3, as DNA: TGTGCCAGCAGCTACCGGGCTAACTACGAGCAGTACTTC. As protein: CASSYRANYEQYF.

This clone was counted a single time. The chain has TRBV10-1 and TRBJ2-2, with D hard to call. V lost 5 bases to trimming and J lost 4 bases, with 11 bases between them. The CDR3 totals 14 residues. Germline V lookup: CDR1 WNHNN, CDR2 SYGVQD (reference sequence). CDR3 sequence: CASSLAGGTGELFF. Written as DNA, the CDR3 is TGCGCCAGCAGTTTGGCTGGTGGCACCGGGGAGCTGTTTTTT.

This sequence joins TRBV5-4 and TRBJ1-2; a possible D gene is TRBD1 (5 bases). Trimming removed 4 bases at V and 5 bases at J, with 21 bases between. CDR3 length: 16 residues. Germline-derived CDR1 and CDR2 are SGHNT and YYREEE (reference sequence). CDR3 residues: CASSPGEFMGLYGYTF. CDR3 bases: TGTGCCAGCAGCCCGGGGGAGTTTATGGGGTTATATGGCTACACCTTC. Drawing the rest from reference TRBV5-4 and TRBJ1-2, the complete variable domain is ETGVTQSPTHLIKTRGQQVTLRCSSQSGHNTVSWYQQALGQGPQFIFQYYREEENGRGNFPPRFSGLQFPNYSSELNVNALELDDSALYLCASSPGEFMGLYGYTFGSGTRLTVV.

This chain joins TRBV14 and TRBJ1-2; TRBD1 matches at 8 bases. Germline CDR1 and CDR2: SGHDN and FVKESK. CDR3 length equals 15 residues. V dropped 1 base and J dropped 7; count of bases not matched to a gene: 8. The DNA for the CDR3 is TGTGCCAGCAGCCAAGTTAGGGCAGGGGGCGTTGGCTACACCTTC. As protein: CASSQVRAGGVGYTF.

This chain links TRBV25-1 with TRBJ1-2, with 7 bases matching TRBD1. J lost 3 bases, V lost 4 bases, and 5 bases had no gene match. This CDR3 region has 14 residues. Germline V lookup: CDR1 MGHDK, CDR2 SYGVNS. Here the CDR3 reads CASSGMGQYYGYTF. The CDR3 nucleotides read TGTGCCAGCAGTGGGATGGGACAGTACTATGGCTACACCTTC.

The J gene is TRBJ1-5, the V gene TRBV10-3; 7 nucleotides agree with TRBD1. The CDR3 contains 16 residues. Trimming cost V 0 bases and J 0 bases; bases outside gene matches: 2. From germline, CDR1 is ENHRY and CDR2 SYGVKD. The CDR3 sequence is CAISESGGYSNQPQHF. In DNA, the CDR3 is TGTGCCATCAGTGAGTCAGGGGGCTATAGCAATCAGCCCCAGCATTTT.

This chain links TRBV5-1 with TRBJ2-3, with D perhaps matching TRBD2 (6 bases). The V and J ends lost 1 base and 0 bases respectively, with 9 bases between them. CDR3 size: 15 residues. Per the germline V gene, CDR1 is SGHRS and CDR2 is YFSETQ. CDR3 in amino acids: CASSLFGTSTDTQYF. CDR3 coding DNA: TGCGCCAGCAGCTTGTTCGGGACTAGCACAGATACGCAGTATTTT. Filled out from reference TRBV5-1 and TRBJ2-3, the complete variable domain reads KAGVTQTPRYLIKTRGQQVTLSCSPISGHRSVSWYQQTPGQGLQFLFEYFSETQRNKGNFPGRFSGRQFSNSRSEMNVSTLELGDSALYLCASSLFGTSTDTQYFGPGTRLTVL.

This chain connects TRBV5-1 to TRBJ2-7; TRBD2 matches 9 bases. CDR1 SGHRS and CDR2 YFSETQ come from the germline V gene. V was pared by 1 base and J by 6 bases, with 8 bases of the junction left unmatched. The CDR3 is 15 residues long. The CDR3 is CASSLLGGGAGEQYF. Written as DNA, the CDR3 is TGCGCCAGCAGCTTGCTAGGCGGGGGGGCCGGCGAGCAGTACTTC.

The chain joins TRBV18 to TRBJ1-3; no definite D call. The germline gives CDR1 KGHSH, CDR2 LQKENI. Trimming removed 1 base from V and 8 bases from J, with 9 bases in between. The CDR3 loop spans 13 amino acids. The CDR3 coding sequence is TGTGCCAGCTCACCACTGGCTGGGGACACCATATATTTT. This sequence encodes CASSPLAGDTIYF.

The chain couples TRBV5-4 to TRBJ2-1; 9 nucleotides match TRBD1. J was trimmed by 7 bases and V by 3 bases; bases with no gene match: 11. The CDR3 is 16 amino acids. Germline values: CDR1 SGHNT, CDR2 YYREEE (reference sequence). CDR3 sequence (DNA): TGTGCCAGCAGCTCCCTGGTGGGACAGGGAATGAATGAGCAGTTCTTC. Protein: CASSSLVGQGMNEQFF. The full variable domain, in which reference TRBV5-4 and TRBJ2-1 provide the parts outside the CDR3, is ETGVTQSPTHLIKTRGQQVTLRCSSQSGHNTVSWYQQALGQGPQFIFQYYREEENGRGNFPPRFSGLQFPNYSSELNVNALELDDSALYLCASSSLVGQGMNEQFFGPGTRLTVL.